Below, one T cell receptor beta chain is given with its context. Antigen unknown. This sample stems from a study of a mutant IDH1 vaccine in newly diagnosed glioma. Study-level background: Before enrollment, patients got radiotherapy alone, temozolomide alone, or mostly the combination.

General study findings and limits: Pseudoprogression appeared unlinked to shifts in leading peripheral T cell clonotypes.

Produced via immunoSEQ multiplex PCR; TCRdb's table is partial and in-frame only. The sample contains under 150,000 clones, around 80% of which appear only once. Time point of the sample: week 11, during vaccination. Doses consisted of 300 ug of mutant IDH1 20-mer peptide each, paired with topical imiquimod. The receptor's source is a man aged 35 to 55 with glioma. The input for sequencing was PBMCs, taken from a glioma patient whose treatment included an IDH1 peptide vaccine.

The CDR3 DNA reads as TGCGCCAGCAGCTTACTAGGATTCCGCGGGGAGCTGTTTTTT. Its translation is CASSLLGFRGELFF. V and J are TRBV5-1 and TRBJ2-2; TRBD2 is a possible D gene (5 bases). With 2 bases removed from V and 7 bases from J, the gap between germline ends came to 12 bases. The CDR3 is made up of 14 amino acids. Looked up from germline, CDR1 is SGHRS and CDR2 is YFSETQ.